Below are 5 T cell receptor beta chains sequenced from a single sample in a study of shared clonotypes between healthy human individuals. TCRdb's table, derived via immunoSEQ multiplex PCR, lists solely in-frame clones and lacks some. The sample has around 2,000,000 clones; 85% to 95% are singletons. Material for sequencing was naive CD4+ T cells sorted from blood. The subset was: CD45RA+ positively selected. The receptors were sampled from a man aged 18-30 years in good health.

The J gene is TRBJ1-2, the V gene TRBV27, with D perhaps matching TRBD1 (6 bases). Germline V gene sequence: CDR1 MNHEY, CDR2 SMNVEV (reference sequence). The V and J ends lost 9 bases and 3 bases respectively, with 20 bases between them. The CDR3 spans 15 residues. The CDR3 bases are TGTGCCAGTGCAGCGGCAGGGGTTTTAGACTATGGCTACACCTTC. This translates into CASAAAGVLDYGYTF.

This sequence joins TRBV5-6 and TRBJ2-3; 10 bases map to TRBD2. The V gene's germline CDR1 is SGHDT and CDR2 YYEEEE. The CDR3 length is 16 residues. The V gene end was trimmed by 3 bases and the J gene end by 3 bases; junction bases not matched to a gene: 7. CDR3 coding DNA: TGTGCCAGCAGCTCCCCTAGCGGGGGAAGAACAGATACGCAGTATTTT. Encoded protein: CASSSPSGGRTDTQYF.

In DNA form, the CDR3 reads TGTGCCAGCAGACCGAGTCCCGGGGGCCTGGGCACTGAAGCTTTCTTT. This sequence encodes CASRPSPGGLGTEAFF. The V call is TRBV28, the J call TRBJ1-1; TRBD1 might be the D (6 bases). This CDR3 contains 16 residues. Trimming left V 6 bases short and J 4 bases short, with 21 bases between. Germline values: CDR1 MDHEN, CDR2 SYDVKM.

This chain connects TRBV20-1 to TRBJ2-4; no clear D gene. Trimming shortened V by 2 bases and J by 7 bases, and 6 bases separated the two germline ends. Germline CDR1 is DFQATT and CDR2 is SNEGSKA (reference sequence). This CDR3 region has 11 residues. The CDR3: CSARLGNIQYF. In DNA form, the CDR3 reads TGCAGTGCTAGACTCGGGAACATTCAGTACTTC.

This clone has a single count. A much larger clonotype is one base distant, so this may be a read error. Other nucleotide sequences from this sample produce the same CDR3. The V call is TRBV7-6, the J call TRBJ1-5; tentatively, D is TRBD1 (5 bases). V was pared by 0 bases and J by 6 bases, with 6 bases between. There are 13 residues in the CDR3. Germline loops: CDR1 SGHVS, CDR2 FNYEAQ. The CDR3 DNA sequence: TGTGCCAGCAGCTTAGCTGGGGGTCAGCCCCAGCATTTT. Encoded protein: CASSLAGGQPQHF.